One and the same sample provided the 31 T cell receptor beta chains below, sequenced in a study of regulatory T cells in long-lasting Graves disease (dated by TCRdb to about 2021). The time point label here, explained by the study, means: newly diagnosed GD, antithyroid drugs for less than 3 months. For both TCR sequencing and RNA sequencing, RNA was extracted from PBMCs in TRIzol. Libraries were built with multiplex PCR. This sample was sequenced with an Illumina HiSeq 4000. CDR3 regions were amplified by Arm-PCR with iRepertoire HTBI primers to construct TCR beta libraries. TCRdb reprocessing: public reads trimmed at Q25 with fastp, clones called with MiXCR, in-frame beta chains kept. Identical CDR3 protein sequences are pooled into one entry, listed with their most common genes and DNA. In all, the sample holds fewer than 650,000 distinct CDR3 sequences, and about 16% of those were seen once. The ten top clones hold 12% of the sample.

These same records also appear under a second study, on T cells in Graves' hyperthyroidism and ophthalmopathy.

The sample consisted of peripheral blood mononuclear cells (PBMCs), taken at new diagnosis, from a patient treated with antithyroid drugs. Receptor source: a man between 18 and 35 years old with Graves disease. Donor details come from another sample of the same person, matched by shared clones.

The J gene is TRBJ1-6, the V gene TRBV11-2; D is unclear. The CDR3 contains 14 residues. V was cut by 4 bases and J by 8 bases, with 12 bases left in between. CDR1 and CDR2 (germline): SGHAT, FQNNGV. The CDR3, as DNA: TGTGCCAGCAGCTCTCGGGTCTTCCATTCACCCCTCCACTTT. Translation gives CASSSRVFHSPLHF. The entire variable domain, with the rest obtained from reference TRBV11-2 and TRBJ1-6, is as follows: EAGVAQSPRYKIIEKRQSVAFWCNPISGHATLYWYQQILGQGPKLLIQFQNNGVVDDSQLPKDRFSAERLKGVDSTLKIQPAKLEDSAVYLCASSSRVFHSPLHFGNGTRLTVT.

CDR3 region: CATGRLSTGELFF. CDR3 nucleotides: TGTGCCACCGGGAGGCTCAGCACCGGGGAGCTGTTTTTT. The chain links TRBV2 to TRBJ2-2; 7 nucleotides agree with TRBD2. Germline loops: CDR1 SNHLY, CDR2 FYNNEI. CDR3 length: 13 residues. Trimming cost V 10 bases and J 4 bases; bases outside gene matches: 6.

The chain combines TRBV5-1 with TRBJ1-5; D is undetermined. Looked up from germline, CDR1 is SGHRS and CDR2 is YFSETQ. V was cut by 0 bases and J by 0 bases, with 7 bases left in between. The CDR3 totals 15 residues. The CDR3 coding sequence is TGCGCCAGCAGCTTGGGGGCGGTTAGCAATCAGCCCCAGCATTTT. This sequence encodes CASSLGAVSNQPQHF.

The chain is built from TRBV24-1 and TRBJ2-3, with D unclear. Trimming left V 1 base short and J 2 bases short, with 9 bases between. The CDR3 is made up of 15 amino acids. The germline V gene encodes CDR1 KGHDR and CDR2 SFDVKD. DNA of the CDR3: TGTGCCACCAGTGATTTTCCGACGGACACAGATACGCAGTATTTT. Translated, it gives CATSDFPTDTDTQYF.

This clonotype was picked up a small number of times. The chain combines TRBV30 with TRBJ1-6; D gene ambiguous. Germline CDR1 and CDR2: GTSNPN and SVGIG (reference sequence). Trimming pared 3 bases from V and 9 bases from J, leaving 6 bases between. CDR3 length equals 11 residues. CDR3 loop: CAWRLGSPLHF. CDR3 nucleotides: TGTGCCTGGAGACTTGGTTCACCCCTCCACTTT.

This clonotype was counted many times. Sequence at one end of the junction differs from germline and may be a read error. CDR3 sequence (DNA): TGCGCCAGCAGTTCCTCTCGGGACACTGAAGCTTTCTTT. It translates to CASSSSRDTEAFF. The rearrangement joins TRBV6-5 to TRBJ1-1; D not certain. The germline CDR1 and CDR2 sequences are MNHEY and SVGAGI. The CDR3 spans 13 residues.

V and J are TRBV19 and TRBJ1-6; D perhaps matches TRBD1 (5 bases). Germline CDR1 reads LNHDA; CDR2 reads SQIVND (reference sequence). This CDR3 has 14 amino acids. The V end was cut by 5 bases, the J end by 5 bases, with 10 bases between. Here the CDR3 DNA reads TGTGCCAGTAGTCGCAGGGAGAATAATTCACCCCTCCACTTT. Its protein is CASSRRENNSPLHF.

As concerns this clonotype: A much larger clone differs from this one at a single base, so this may be a read error. This sequence joins TRBV2 and TRBJ1-4, with D perhaps TRBD1 (6 bases). The CDR3 is 14 residues long. CDR1 and CDR2 from the germline V gene are SNHLY and FYNNEI. Written as DNA, the CDR3 is TGTTCCAGCAACCTGGACAGAGCTAATGAAAAACTGTTTTTT. Translation gives CSSNLDRANEKLFF. The whole variable domain, remainder taken from reference TRBV2 and TRBJ1-4, is EPEVTQTPSHQVTQMGQEVILRCVPISNHLYFYWYRQILGQKVEFLVSFYNNEISEKSEIFDDQFSVERPDGSNFTLKIRSTKLEDSAMYFCSSNLDRANEKLFFGSGTQLSVL.

The V gene is TRBV6-1, the J gene TRBJ1-1; D perhaps matches TRBD1 (6 bases). This CDR3 comprises 17 residues. The V end was cut by 11 bases, the J end by 1 base, with 26 bases between. Germline-derived CDR1 and CDR2 are MNHNS and SASEGT. In DNA form, the CDR3 reads TGTGCCTCCTCCCGGGTTCGCCAGACGGGACAGAACACTGAAGCTTTCTTT. Its translation is CASSRVRQTGQNTEAFF.

The sample holds many counts of this clonotype. The rearrangement joins TRBV28 to TRBJ2-3; tentatively, D is TRBD2 (6 bases). The V gene's germline CDR1 is MDHEN and CDR2 SYDVKM. V lost 4 bases, J lost 0 bases, and 20 bases lay in between. The CDR3 is 18 residues long. The CDR3 nucleotides read TGTGCCAGCAGTTCAACCGGGACTCTATCCTCTAGCACAGATACGCAGTATTTT. As protein: CASSSTGTLSSSTDTQYF. Complete variable domain (other parts from reference TRBV28 and TRBJ2-3): DVKVTQSSRYLVKRTGEKVFLECVQDMDHENMFWYRQDPGLGLRLIYFSYDVKMKEKGDIPEGYSVSREKKERFSLILESASTNQTSMYLCASSSTGTLSSSTDTQYFGPGTRLTVL.

This clonotype was detected a few times. The chain has TRBV3-1 and TRBJ1-2, with D hard to call. Trimming cost V 3 bases and J 3 bases, with 11 bases left between them. CDR1 and CDR2 (germline): LGHDT, YNNKEL (reference sequence). This CDR3 has 14 amino acids. As DNA, the CDR3 is TGTGCCAGCAGCCACCGGACGGTAGACTATGGCTACACCTTC. Residues: CASSHRTVDYGYTF.

This clonotype has a count of ten or more. The chain has TRBV9 and TRBJ2-7, with D tentatively TRBD1 (6 bases). The CDR3 sequence is 15 residues long. The V end was cut by 2 bases, the J end by 2 bases, with 14 bases between. Germline V CDR1 and CDR2: SGDLS, YYNGEE. The CDR3 sequence: CASSVGPTGTYEQYF. DNA for the CDR3: TGTGCCAGCAGCGTGGGTCCGACAGGTACCTACGAGCAGTACTTC.

The chain uses TRBV2 and TRBJ2-5; D is perhaps TRBD1 (8 bases). V lost 6 bases and J lost 2, with 16 bases in between. Germline CDR1 reads SNHLY; CDR2 reads FYNNEI. The CDR3 runs to 15 residues. In nucleotides, the CDR3 is TGTGCCAGCAGCGGACAGGGAGGGTCGCAAGAGACCCAGTACTTC. Its protein is CASSGQGGSQETQYF. Variable domain in full (rest from reference TRBV2 and TRBJ2-5): EPEVTQTPSHQVTQMGQEVILRCVPISNHLYFYWYRQILGQKVEFLVSFYNNEISEKSEIFDDQFSVERPDGSNFTLKIRSTKLEDSAMYFCASSGQGGSQETQYFGPGTRLLVL.

The gene calls are TRBV20-1 and TRBJ2-3, with D tentatively TRBD1 or TRBD2 (6 bases each). Germline V gene lookup returns CDR1 DFQATT and CDR2 SNEGSKA (reference sequence). The CDR3 contains 16 residues. V lost 3 bases and J 2 bases, leaving 18 bases between the germline ends. This CDR3 is CSARRDTLSYTDTQYF. DNA for the CDR3: TGCAGTGCTAGGCGGGACACTCTTTCATACACAGATACGCAGTATTTT.

The V and J genes are TRBV30 and TRBJ2-4; D may correspond to TRBD1 or TRBD2 (5 bases each). The CDR3 has 13 amino acids. Germline V gene data show CDR1 as GTSNPN and CDR2 as SVGIG (reference sequence). Trimming shortened V by 3 bases and J by 8 bases, and 14 bases separated the two germline ends. CDR3 loop: CAWSAGTADIQYF. Written as DNA, the CDR3 is TGTGCCTGGAGCGCCGGGACCGCGGACATTCAGTACTTC.

The sample holds a few counts of this clonotype. This chain joins TRBV11-2 and TRBJ2-7; tentatively, D is TRBD2 (6 bases). Germline CDR1 reads SGHAT; CDR2 reads FQNNGV. Trimming pared 6 bases from V and 7 bases from J, leaving 13 bases between. This CDR3 is built from 12 residues. The chain's CDR3 is CASRAPRGEQYF. The CDR3 coding sequence is TGTGCCAGCAGGGCCCCCCGGGGGGAGCAGTACTTC.

Only a few counts were recorded for this clonotype. The J gene is TRBJ1-2, the V gene TRBV15, with 9 bases that match TRBD1. The CDR3 covers 18 residues. V shed 3 bases, J shed 2 bases, and the junction held 13 bases outside the gene matches. The germline gives CDR1 LNHNV, CDR2 YYDKDF (reference sequence). The CDR3 region has the DNA TGTGCCACCAGCAGTGAGACCGGGACAGGGATTAGGAACTATGGCTACACCTTC. Amino acid sequence: CATSSETGTGIRNYGYTF.

This clonotype was seen a few times. A far larger clone is only one base removed, so a read error is likely. The gene calls are TRBV6-2 or TRBV6-3 and TRBJ2-5; D gene unclear. The length of the CDR3 is 11 residues. CDR1 and CDR2 (germline): MNHEY, SVGEGT. For the CDR3, the DNA is TGTGCCAACAGTCCACAAGAGACCCAGTACTTC. It is translated as CANSPQETQYF.

The chain links TRBV7-3 to TRBJ1-1; 7 bases agree with TRBD1. Germline V gene sequence: CDR1 SGHTA, CDR2 FQGTGA. The CDR3 has 14 amino acids. V shed 5 bases and J 1 base; nucleotides not matched to a gene: 4. CDR3 bases: TGTGCCAGCAGCCTACAGGGGAAGAACACTGAAGCTTTCTTT. The encoded protein is CASSLQGKNTEAFF.

This clonotype came up many times. The V call is TRBV7-9, the J call TRBJ2-7, with D perhaps given as TRBD1 or TRBD2 (5 bases each). The CDR3 has 16 residues. Germline V gives CDR1 SEHNR, CDR2 FQNEAQ (reference sequence). The germline V and J ends were trimmed by 4 bases and 3 bases, with 19 bases remaining between them. DNA of the CDR3: TGTGCCAGCAGCTCTAGACCCTCAGGGAGAAACTACGAGCAGTACTTC. Its protein product is CASSSRPSGRNYEQYF.

The V call is TRBV28, the J call TRBJ2-1; TRBD1 or TRBD2 may be the D gene (5 bases each). The CDR3 runs 14 residues. V was clipped by 6 bases and J by 7 bases, with 16 bases between them. Germline CDR1 is MDHEN and CDR2 is SYDVKM. The CDR3 loop is CASSTPGRINEQFF. In DNA, the CDR3 is TGTGCCAGCAGCACCCCGGGACGGATAAATGAGCAGTTCTTC.

This chain links TRBV9 with TRBJ2-3, with D unclear. The V gene's germline CDR1 is SGDLS and CDR2 YYNGEE. This CDR3 is 15 amino acids long. Trimming cost V 4 bases and J 0 bases, with 12 bases left between them. This CDR3 is CASSLPEKSTDTQYF. The CDR3 DNA follows: TGTGCCAGCAGCCTCCCCGAGAAGAGCACAGATACGCAGTATTTT.

This clonotype has at least ten counts. V and J are TRBV10-1 and TRBJ2-5; TRBD2 matches at 10 bases. This CDR3 comprises 17 residues. The V and J ends lost 7 bases and 2 bases, in that order; junction bases with no gene match: 13. CDR1 is WNHNN, CDR2 SYGVQD, per germline (reference sequence). This chain's CDR3 is CASIGCPQREGQETQYF. As DNA, the CDR3 is TGCGCCAGCATCGGATGCCCCCAGCGGGAGGGGCAAGAGACCCAGTACTTC.

This clonotype was found many times. The chain links TRBV20-1 to TRBJ2-7; 7 bases map to TRBD2. Germline CDR1 is DFQATT and CDR2 is SNEGSKA (reference sequence). This CDR3 has 14 residues. DNA of the CDR3: TGCATCCTCCGGGAGGTAATGAGCTCCTACGAGCAGTACTTC. Translated, it gives CILREVMSSYEQYF.

This clonotype appeared many times. The chain links TRBV11-2 to TRBJ2-1; a possible D gene is TRBD2 (5 bases). This CDR3 contains 15 residues. CDR1 is SGHAT and CDR2 is FQNNGV in the germline V gene. Trimming removed 0 bases at V and 6 bases at J, with 12 bases between. DNA for the CDR3: TGTGCCAGCAGCTTAGAAGCAGGAGGTATCAATGAGCAGTTCTTC. Protein: CASSLEAGGINEQFF.

The sample holds many counts of this clonotype. The V gene is TRBV27, the J gene TRBJ1-1; possibly TRBD1 for D (5 bases). V gave up 4 bases and J gave up 8 bases, with 14 bases separating them. The CDR3 runs to 13 residues. Germline CDR1 reads MNHEY; CDR2 reads SMNVEV (reference sequence). CDR3 coding DNA: TGTGCCAGCAGTTCTTGGGGCCCGAAAGAAGCTTTCTTT. It encodes CASSSWGPKEAFF.

The gene calls are TRBV9 and TRBJ1-1, with D unclear. The CDR3 runs to 13 residues. From germline, CDR1 is SGDLS and CDR2 YYNGEE. V gave up 9 bases and J gave up 0 bases, with 12 bases separating them. CDR3 sequence: CATHPRLNTEAFF. CDR3 nucleotides: TGTGCCACTCACCCGAGGCTGAACACTGAAGCTTTCTTT.

This clonotype turned up a few times. The chain is built from TRBV5-1 and TRBJ1-4, with TRBD1 matching over 11 bases. Germline CDR1 is SGHRS and CDR2 is YFSETQ. J lost 5 bases, V lost 1 base, and 16 bases had no gene match. The CDR3 is 20 amino acids. The CDR3 DNA follows: TGCGCCAGCAGCTTGCGGGGTACCGGGACAGGGGGAGAATACAATGAAAAACTGTTTTTT. This gives the protein CASSLRGTGTGGEYNEKLFF.

The J gene is TRBJ1-1, the V gene TRBV20-1, with D possibly TRBD1 on 5 matching bases. From germline, CDR1 is DFQATT and CDR2 SNEGSKA (reference sequence). The CDR3 consists of 16 residues. V lost 3 bases to trimming and J lost 4 bases, with 21 bases between them. The CDR3 nucleotides are TGCAGTGCTAGGGGGGGAGGGGATAGGGTTAGCACTGAAGCTTTCTTT. Translated: CSARGGGDRVSTEAFF.

This clonotype showed up just a few times. The chain recombines TRBV2 with TRBJ2-1; D not resolved. The CDR3 is 15 residues long. Germline values: CDR1 SNHLY, CDR2 FYNNEI. V was pared by 0 bases and J by 3 bases, with 9 bases between. In DNA, the CDR3 is TGTGCCAGCAGTGAAGCTCAGGACGGCTACAATGAGCAGTTCTTC. Translating it yields CASSEAQDGYNEQFF. Full variable domain (remainder filled in from reference TRBV2 and TRBJ2-1): EPEVTQTPSHQVTQMGQEVILRCVPISNHLYFYWYRQILGQKVEFLVSFYNNEISEKSEIFDDQFSVERPDGSNFTLKIRSTKLEDSAMYFCASSEAQDGYNEQFFGPGTRLTVL.

As regards this clonotype: The germline gene is not matched at one end of the junction; a read error may be the cause. This sequence joins TRBV29-1 and TRBJ2-2; no definite D call. Germline V gene data show CDR1 as SQVTM and CDR2 as ANQGSEA. This CDR3 spans 14 amino acids. This CDR3 reads CGVFSQENTGELFF. For the CDR3, the DNA is TGCGGCGTTTTTAGCCAGGAGAACACCGGGGAGCTGTTTTTT.